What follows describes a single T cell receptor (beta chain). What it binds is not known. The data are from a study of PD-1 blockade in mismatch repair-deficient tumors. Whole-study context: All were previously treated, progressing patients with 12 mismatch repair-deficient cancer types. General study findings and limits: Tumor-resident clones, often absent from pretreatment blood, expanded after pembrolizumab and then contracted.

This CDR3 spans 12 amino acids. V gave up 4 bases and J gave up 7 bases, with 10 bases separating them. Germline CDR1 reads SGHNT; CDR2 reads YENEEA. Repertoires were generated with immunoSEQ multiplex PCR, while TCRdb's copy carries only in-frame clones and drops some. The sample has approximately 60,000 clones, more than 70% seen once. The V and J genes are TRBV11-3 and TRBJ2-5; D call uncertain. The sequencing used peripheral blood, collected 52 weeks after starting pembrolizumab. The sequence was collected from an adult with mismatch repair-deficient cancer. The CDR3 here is CASSSPYGTQYF. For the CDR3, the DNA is TGTGCCAGCAGCTCCCCTTATGGGACCCAGTACTTC.